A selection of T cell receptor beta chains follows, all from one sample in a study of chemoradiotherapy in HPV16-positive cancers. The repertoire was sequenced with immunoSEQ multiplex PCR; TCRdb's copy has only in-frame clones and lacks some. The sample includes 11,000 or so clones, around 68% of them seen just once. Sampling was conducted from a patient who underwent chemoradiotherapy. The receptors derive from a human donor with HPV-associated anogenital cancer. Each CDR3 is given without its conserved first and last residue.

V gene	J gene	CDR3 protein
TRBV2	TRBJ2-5	ASKGLVGETQY
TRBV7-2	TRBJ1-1	ASSPRRRDTLLRDTEAF
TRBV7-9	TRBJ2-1	ASRGAGGWSYNEQF
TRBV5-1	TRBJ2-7	ASSPVGGSYEQY
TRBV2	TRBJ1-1	ASSEQGPPNTEAF
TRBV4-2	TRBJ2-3	ASSLGSSEFTDTQY
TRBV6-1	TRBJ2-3	ASNVPRYTDTQY
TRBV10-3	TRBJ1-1	AIKPQGALNTEAF
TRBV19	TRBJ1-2	ASRPGQGYGYT
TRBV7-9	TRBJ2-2	ASREPFRGRNTGELF
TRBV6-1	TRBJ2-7	ASRETGGRYEQY
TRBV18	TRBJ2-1	ASSRLSGGASFQF
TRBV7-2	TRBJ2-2	ASSSNSGAGELF
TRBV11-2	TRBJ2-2	ASSLAMNTGELF
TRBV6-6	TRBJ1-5	ASSYGNQPQH
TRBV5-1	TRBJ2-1	ASSLVGQTYNEQF
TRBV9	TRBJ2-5	ASSPFAGGQETQY
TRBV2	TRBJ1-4	ASSERPRQNEKLF
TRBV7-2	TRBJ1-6	ASSLAGGWGGLSPLH
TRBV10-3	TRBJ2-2	AISLTGGEVGELF
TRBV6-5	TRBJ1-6	ASMRRGEPLH
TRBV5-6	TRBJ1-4	ASSSYARQADPEKLF
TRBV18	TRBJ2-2	ASSPRGGDTGELF
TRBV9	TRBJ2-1	ASSQRGDHNEQF
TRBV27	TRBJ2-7	ASRSVGGAYEQY
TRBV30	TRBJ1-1	AWLKDQGNTEAF
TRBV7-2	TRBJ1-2	ASSDDGYT
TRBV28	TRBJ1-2	ASTALLAYGYT
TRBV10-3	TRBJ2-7	AISEGLGDLSYEQY
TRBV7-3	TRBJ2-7	ASSLTGAYEQY
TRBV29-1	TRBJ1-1	SVVSGMLEAF
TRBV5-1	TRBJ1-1	ASSFGQVNTEAF
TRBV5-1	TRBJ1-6	ASSRQMGSSPLH
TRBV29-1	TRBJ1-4	SVEGALGEEKLF
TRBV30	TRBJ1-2	AWRLDRAYGYT
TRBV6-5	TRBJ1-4	ASSYAGDNEKLF
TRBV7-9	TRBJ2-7	ASSAPLDSIEQY
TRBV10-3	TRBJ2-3	AISGPGGVDTQY
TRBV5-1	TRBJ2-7	ASSLGTAGPTFSYEQY
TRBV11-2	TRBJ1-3	ASSSRGDSVGNTIY
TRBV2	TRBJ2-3	ASSEWRSDTQY
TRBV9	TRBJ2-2	ASSVGTNTGELF
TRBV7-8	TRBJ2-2	ASSLAELAGELF
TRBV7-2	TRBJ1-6	ASSSTYREGVH
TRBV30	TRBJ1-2	AWSVRRTGGYGYT